This TCR beta chain emerged from a study of CD8 T cells in ankylosing spondylitis. Overall study results and limits: Apparently characteristic of ankylosing spondylitis blood was a TCR beta motif (roughly 8 highly homologous variants). Disease-linked clones were found to be CD8+ and relatively rare in peripheral blood.

Making the TCR beta libraries involved quantitative 5'-RACE with molecular barcodes. In TCRdb, the 5' RACE reads were re-called with MiXCR into one record per CDR3 protein. Among about 800,000 distinct CDR3 sequences, 10% to 15% were seen once, and the ten largest hold just over 0.5%. This clonotype has just a few counts. The antigen remains undetermined. Germline values: CDR1 LGHNA, CDR2 YNFKEQ. This CDR3 is built from 18 residues. Trimming cost V 1 base and J 5 bases, with 20 bases left between them. The rearrangement links TRBV4-2 to TRBJ2-2; tentatively, D is TRBD2 (6 bases). The sequence was obtained from a male donor with ankylosing spondylitis. Input material: blood, either unsorted or a sorted T cell fraction (not recorded which). CDR3 residues: CASSQGGTVGTPTGELFF. CDR3 nucleotides: TGTGCCAGCAGCCAAGGGGGAACCGTAGGGACTCCAACCGGGGAGCTGTTTTTT.